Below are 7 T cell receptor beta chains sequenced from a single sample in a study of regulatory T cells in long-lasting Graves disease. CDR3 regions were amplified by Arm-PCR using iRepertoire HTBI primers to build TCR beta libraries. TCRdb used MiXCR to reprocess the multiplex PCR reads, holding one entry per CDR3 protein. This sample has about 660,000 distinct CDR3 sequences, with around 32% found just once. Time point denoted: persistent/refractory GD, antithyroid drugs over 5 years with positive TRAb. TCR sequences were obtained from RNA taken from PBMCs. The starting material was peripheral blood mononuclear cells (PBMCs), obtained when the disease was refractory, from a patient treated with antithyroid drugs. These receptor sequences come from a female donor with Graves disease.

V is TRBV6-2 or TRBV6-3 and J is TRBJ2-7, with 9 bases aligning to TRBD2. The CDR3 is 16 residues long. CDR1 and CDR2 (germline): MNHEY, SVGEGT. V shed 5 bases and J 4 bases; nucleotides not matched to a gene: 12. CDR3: CASSRGHPTSGYEQYF. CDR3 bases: TGTGCCAGCAGTCGGGGACACCCGACTAGCGGATACGAGCAGTACTTC.

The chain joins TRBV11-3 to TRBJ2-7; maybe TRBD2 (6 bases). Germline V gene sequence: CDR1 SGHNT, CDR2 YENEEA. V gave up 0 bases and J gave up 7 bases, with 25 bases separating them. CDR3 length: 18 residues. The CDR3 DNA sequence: TGTGCCAGCAGCTTAGAGGGGGACTCCTTACCAGTCTATGTAGAGCAGTACTTC. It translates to CASSLEGDSLPVYVEQYF.

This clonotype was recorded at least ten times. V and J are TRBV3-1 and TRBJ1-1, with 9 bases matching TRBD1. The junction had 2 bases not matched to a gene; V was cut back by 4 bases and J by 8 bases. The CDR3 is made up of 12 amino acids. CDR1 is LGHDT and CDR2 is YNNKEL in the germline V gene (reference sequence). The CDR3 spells CASSRGQGEAFF. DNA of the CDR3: TGTGCCAGCAGCCGCGGACAGGGGGAAGCTTTCTTT.

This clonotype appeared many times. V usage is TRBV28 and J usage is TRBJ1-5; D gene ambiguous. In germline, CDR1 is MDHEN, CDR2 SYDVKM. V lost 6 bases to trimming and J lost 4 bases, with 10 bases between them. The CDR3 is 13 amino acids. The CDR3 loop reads CASSLWANQPQHF. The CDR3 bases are TGTGCCAGCAGCCTTTGGGCGAATCAGCCCCAGCATTTT.

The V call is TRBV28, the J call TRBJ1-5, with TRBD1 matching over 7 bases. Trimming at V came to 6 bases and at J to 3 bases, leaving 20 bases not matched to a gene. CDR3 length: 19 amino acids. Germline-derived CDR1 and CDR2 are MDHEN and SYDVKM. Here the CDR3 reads CASSPPEGSGQDDNQPQHF. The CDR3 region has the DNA TGTGCCAGCAGCCCACCTGAAGGGTCCGGACAGGATGACAATCAGCCCCAGCATTTT.

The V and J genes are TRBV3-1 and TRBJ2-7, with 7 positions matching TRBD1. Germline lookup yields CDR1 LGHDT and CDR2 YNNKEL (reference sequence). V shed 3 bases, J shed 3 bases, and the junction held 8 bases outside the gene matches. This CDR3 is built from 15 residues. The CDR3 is CASSHRQGKNYEQYF. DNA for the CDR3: TGTGCCAGCAGCCACCGACAGGGAAAAAACTACGAGCAGTACTTC.

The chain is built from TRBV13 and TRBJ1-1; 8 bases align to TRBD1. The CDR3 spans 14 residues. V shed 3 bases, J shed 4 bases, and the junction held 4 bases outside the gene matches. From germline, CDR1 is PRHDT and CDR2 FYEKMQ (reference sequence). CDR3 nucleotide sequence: TGTGCCAGCAGCTTGACAGGGGAACGCACTGAAGCTTTCTTT. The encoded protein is CASSLTGERTEAFF.